This is a list of T cell receptor beta chains from one sample in a study of shared clonotypes between healthy human individuals. Using immunoSEQ multiplex PCR, the repertoire was profiled, and TCRdb retains in-frame clones only, with some absent. This table has fewer than 3 million clones, 85% to 95% appearing once. Material for sequencing was naive CD4+ T cells from PBMCs. These receptors were obtained from a man aged 18 to 35 in good health. Some clones in this sample may be carry-over from other donors' samples. CDR3s include the opening cysteine and the closing phenylalanine or tryptophan. A D gene is named only where the DNA matches it firmly. Not every row has a clone size; where given, it reads once, few, many or a size class.

>TRBV19|-|TRBJ2-1|-
CASSIGGPLQGGLFF
TGTGCCAGTAGTATAGGGGGCCCGCTTCAGGGAGGTCTGTTCTTC
>TRBV13|-|TRBJ1-1|-
CASSSRQDVGEAFF
TGTGCCAGCAGCTCTCGCCAGGACGTCGGTGAAGCTTTCTTT
>TRBV27|TRBD2|TRBJ2-1|-
CASSLFAGGATIEQFF
TGTGCCAGCAGTTTATTCGCGGGAGGCGCCACTATTGAGCAGTTCTTC
>TRBV20-1|-|TRBJ1-1|once
CSATGGTEAFF
TGCAGTGCCACCGGTGGCACTGAAGCTTTCTTT
>TRBV28|-|TRBJ2-1|-
CASSDPLGEQFF
TGTGCCAGCAGTGACCCCTTGGGGGAGCAGTTCTTC
>TRBV6-6|-|TRBJ2-7|-
CASSYARDPLYEQYF
TGTGCCAGCAGTTATGCTCGGGACCCATTATACGAGCAGTACTTC
>TRBV28|TRBD2|TRBJ2-2|-
CASSSRAGLASYTGELFF
TGTGCCAGCAGTTCCCGCGCAGGACTAGCGAGTTACACCGGGGAGCTGTTTTTT
>TRBV28|-|TRBJ1-4|-
CASSLFSWADATNEKLFF
TGTGCCAGCAGTTTATTCAGCTGGGCAGATGCAACTAATGAAAAACTGTTTTTT
>TRBV2|TRBD2|TRBJ2-3|-
CASSSGRVGTDTQYF
TGTGCCAGCTCTAGCGGGAGGGTGGGCACAGATACGCAGTATTTT
>TRBV19|-|TRBJ1-4|-
CASSGGAPWEKLFF
TGTGCCAGTAGTGGAGGGGCGCCCTGGGAAAAACTGTTTTTT
>TRBV14|-|TRBJ2-7|-
CASSPSGYEQYF
TGTGCCAGCAGCCCTTCAGGTTACGAGCAGTACTTC
>TRBV7-2|-|TRBJ1-2|-
CASSLPRQGARNYGYTF
TGTGCCAGCAGCTTACCGAGGCAGGGAGCGCGGAACTATGGCTACACCTTC
>TRBV28|-|TRBJ2-7|-
CATTGRREQYF
TGTGCCACGACAGGCAGGAGGGAGCAGTACTTC
>TRBV11-2|-|TRBJ1-3|-
CASRSLRSSGNTIYF
TGTGCCAGCAGAAGCCTTCGAAGCTCTGGAAACACCATATATTTT
>TRBV19|-|TRBJ1-1|-
CASSPQGSTEAFF
TGTGCCAGTAGTCCGCAGGGAAGCACTGAAGCTTTCTTT
>TRBV5-5|TRBD1|TRBJ1-5|once
CASSPGQTYQPQHF
TGTGCCAGCAGCCCGGGACAGACGTATCAGCCCCAGCATTTT
>TRBV2|-|TRBJ1-5|-
CASSETTANQPQHF
TGTGCCAGCAGTGAGACCACAGCCAATCAGCCCCAGCATTTT
>TRBV18|-|TRBJ2-1|-
CASSPQGTSSYNEQFF
TGTGCCAGCTCACCACAGGGCACGAGCTCCTACAATGAGCAGTTCTTC
>TRBV9|-|TRBJ2-7|-
CASSVGPGSHYEQYF
TGTGCCAGCAGCGTTGGGCCAGGGAGCCACTACGAGCAGTACTTC
>TRBV7-9|TRBD1|TRBJ1-1|-
CASSFGRGRITEAFF
TGTGCCAGCAGCTTCGGCAGGGGGCGAATCACTGAAGCTTTCTTT
>TRBV7-3|TRBD1|TRBJ2-7|-
CASSPDRVGEQYF
TGTGCCAGCAGCCCCGACAGGGTCGGAGAGCAGTACTTC
>TRBV28|-|TRBJ1-1|-
CASSSSWRDSAFF
TGTGCCAGCAGTTCCTCCTGGCGGGATTCAGCTTTCTTT
>TRBV5-1|TRBD2|TRBJ2-3|-
CASSSGLAGGLDTQYF
TGCGCCAGCAGCTCCGGACTAGCGGGAGGTCTAGATACGCAGTATTTT
>TRBV5-6|-|TRBJ2-3|-
CASSLVVGSTDTQYF
TGTGCCAGCAGCTTGGTCGTCGGTAGCACAGATACGCAGTATTTT
>TRBV28|TRBD1|TRBJ1-5|-
CASSLTTGGTYQPQHF
TGTGCCAGCAGTTTAACGACAGGGGGTACATATCAGCCCCAGCATTTT
>TRBV15|-|TRBJ2-5|once
CATSRGQGQETQYF
TGTGCCACCAGCAGAGGGCAGGGACAAGAGACCCAGTACTTC
>TRBV18|-|TRBJ1-4|-
CASSLDSMEKLFF
TGTGCCAGCTCGCTGGACAGTATGGAAAAACTGTTTTTT
>TRBV19|-|TRBJ2-5|once
CASSKERANQETQYF
TGTGCCAGTAGTAAGGAGCGGGCCAACCAAGAGACCCAGTACTTC
>TRBV9|-|TRBJ1-1|-
CASSVTPSGEEAFF
TGTGCCAGCAGCGTAACCCCCTCGGGAGAGGAAGCTTTCTTT
>TRBV6-5|TRBD2|TRBJ2-3|-
CASSYTIGTSGDTQYF
TGTGCCAGCAGTTACACAATCGGGACTAGCGGAGATACGCAGTATTTT
>TRBV7-3|-|TRBJ2-1|-
CASSTSLNEQFF
TGTGCCAGCAGCACCTCTCTAAATGAGCAGTTCTTC
>TRBV7-9|-|TRBJ1-2|-
CASRREGNSPYGYTF
TGTGCCAGCAGGAGGGAGGGGAACTCCCCCTATGGCTACACCTTC
>TRBV27|-|TRBJ1-2|-
CASSLSPQQNFYGYTF
TGTGCCAGCAGTTTATCTCCTCAACAGAACTTCTATGGCTACACCTTC
>TRBV5-6|-|TRBJ2-5|-
CASSRTVEETQYF
TGTGCCAGCAGCCGAACAGTGGAAGAGACCCAGTACTTC
>TRBV5-1|-|TRBJ2-5|-
CASSTSDWQETQYF
TGCGCCAGCAGCACGTCGGACTGGCAAGAGACCCAGTACTTC
>TRBV5-1|TRBD1|TRBJ2-1|-
CASSLRDSDYNEQFF
TGCGCCAGCAGCTTGCGGGACAGCGACTACAATGAGCAGTTCTTC
>TRBV6-5|-|TRBJ2-7|once
CASSQSGNSYEQYF
TGTGCCAGCAGTCAATCAGGGAACTCCTACGAGCAGTACTTC
>TRBV7-9|-|TRBJ1-3|-
CASSWNTHINSGNTIYF
TGTGCCAGCAGCTGGAACACCCACATTAACTCTGGAAACACCATATATTTT
>TRBV5-4|-|TRBJ2-7|-
CASSLAIIPGEQYF
TGTGCCAGCAGCTTGGCGATTATACCCGGGGAGCAGTACTTC
>TRBV21-1|-|TRBJ1-1|-
CASSKVAQGVKQFSLRTEAFF
TGTGCCAGCAGCAAAGTTGCACAGGGGGTAAAGCAGTTCAGTCTTCGCACTGAAGCTTTCTTT
>TRBV11-3|-|TRBJ2-7|once
CASSLRNEYEQYF
TGTGCCAGCAGCTTAAGGAACGAATACGAGCAGTACTTC
>TRBV29-1|TRBD1|TRBJ2-7|-
CSVEIGTEGKGQYF
TGCAGCGTTGAAATCGGGACAGAGGGCAAGGGGCAGTACTTC
>TRBV11-3|-|TRBJ1-2|-
CASSRDGYGYTF
TGTGCCAGCAGCCGGGACGGCTATGGCTACACCTTC
>TRBV29-1|-|TRBJ2-2|-
CSTRTAGELFF
TGCAGTACTCGGACAGCCGGGGAGCTGTTTTTT
>TRBV30|TRBD2|TRBJ2-1|-
CAWSLADHNEQFF
TGTGCCTGGAGCCTAGCGGACCACAATGAGCAGTTCTTC
>TRBV10-1|TRBD2|TRBJ2-1|once
CASSIAGGWGDEQFF
TGCGCCAGCAGCATAGCGGGAGGCTGGGGGGATGAGCAGTTCTTC
>TRBV12-2|-|TRBJ2-7|-
CASRLRQGPEQYF
TGTGCAAGTCGCCTAAGACAGGGTCCCGAGCAGTACTTC
>TRBV4-3|-|TRBJ2-7|-
CASSQDPSPSYEQYF
TGCGCCAGCAGCCAAGATCCCAGTCCCAGCTACGAGCAGTACTTC